This T cell receptor beta chain was recovered during a study of blood T cell repertoires in COVID-19. The overall study: Material from acute and convalescent COVID-19 was sourced from the United States, Italy and Spain.

The CDR3 length is 14 residues. The germline V and J ends were trimmed by 2 bases and 5 bases, with 10 bases remaining between them. CDR1 is SGHRS and CDR2 is YFSETQ in the germline V gene. TCRdb's table, derived via immunoSEQ multiplex PCR, lists solely in-frame clones and lacks some. The table has over 150,000 clones, roughly 84% seen once. The sequence was obtained from a man of 80 years or more with COVID-19, enrolled during active disease. The V call is TRBV5-1, the J call TRBJ1-4; tentatively, D is TRBD1 (6 bases). The specimen was peripheral blood. The CDR3 DNA reads TGCGCCAGCAGCTTCGGGACACCCAATGAAAAACTGTTTTTT. It specifies CASSFGTPNEKLFF.